These T cell receptor beta chains were read from a single sample in a study of shared clonotypes between healthy human individuals. Here immunoSEQ multiplex PCR was the method, and the copy in TCRdb shows in-frame clones only, minus some. Of around 2.1 million clones in the sample, roughly 91% were seen once. Material: naive CD8+ T cells from PBMCs. All receptors derive from a man aged 18 to 30 in good health. Some clones in this sample may be carry-over from other donors' samples. Each CDR3 is given with its conserved first and last residue.

TRBV28,TRBJ2-7,CASSFPGQHYEQYF
TRBV6-5,TRBJ2-1,CASSSPTGENEQFF
TRBV9,TRBJ1-2,CASSANSYGYTF
TRBV19,TRBJ1-2,CASSIGTGSYGYTF
TRBV11-2,TRBJ2-1,CASSSGQGRFF
TRBV27,TRBJ1-1,CASRSEVTEAFF
TRBV6-5,TRBJ2-2,CASSWDRNTGELFF
TRBV28,TRBJ2-1,CASSSGPEQFF
TRBV27,TRBJ2-7,CASSPGTGAGYEQYF
TRBV7-9,TRBJ2-2,CATRIRTDNTGELFF